One sample yielded the 8 T cell receptor beta chains listed below, sequenced in a study of cytomegalovirus exposure and HLA in healthy donors. The PCR ran on 60 Vbeta and 13 Jbeta primers. Method: immunoSEQ multiplex PCR; TCRdb's copy keeps in-frame clones and lacks some. Counted here are about 120,000 clones, roughly 80% occurring once; the ten biggest clones make up over 15%. Material for sequencing was PBMCs. The receptors originated from a man younger than 30 in good health and CMV-seropositive.

This clone appeared once. This chain links TRBV11-2 with TRBJ1-2; D unresolved. Trimming took off 1 base at V and 4 bases at J, with 4 bases between the two ends. There are 12 residues in the CDR3. Germline CDR1 reads SGHAT; CDR2 reads FQNNGV. CDR3 coding DNA: TGTGCCAGCAGCTTAGGAGGCTATGGCTACACCTTC. This gives the protein CASSLGGYGYTF.

The chain links TRBV6-1 to TRBJ1-5; TRBD1 might be the D (5 bases). V was clipped by 6 bases and J by 4 bases, with 16 bases between them. The CDR3 runs 15 residues. CDR1 MNHNS and CDR2 SASEGT come from the germline V gene. CDR3 sequence: CASSPDLRVNQPQHF. The DNA for the CDR3 is TGTGCCAGCAGCCCGGACCTCAGGGTAAATCAGCCCCAGCATTTT.

This clone was counted a single time. The chain is built from TRBV7-9 and TRBJ2-3; D call uncertain. The germline gives CDR1 SEHNR, CDR2 FQNEAQ (reference sequence). The CDR3 has 16 residues. V was trimmed by 1 base and J by 0 bases, leaving 11 bases between them. CDR3 DNA: TGTGCCAGCAGCTTAGAATTGAGGCCAAGCACAGATACGCAGTATTTT. It specifies CASSLELRPSTDTQYF. The whole variable domain, filled in from reference TRBV7-9 and TRBJ2-3, reads DTGVSQNPRHKITKRGQNVTFRCDPISEHNRLYWYRQTLGQGPEFLTYFQNEAQLEKSRLLSDRFSAERPKGSFSTLEIQRTEQGDSAMYLCASSLELRPSTDTQYFGPGTRLTVL.

There are a few counts of this clone. The chain links TRBV5-6 to TRBJ1-2, with 7 bases fitting TRBD1. This CDR3 comprises 14 residues. V shed 4 bases and J 4 bases; nucleotides not matched to a gene: 7. Germline V gives CDR1 SGHDT, CDR2 YYEEEE. The chain's CDR3 is CASSVGQASYGYTF. Here the CDR3 DNA reads TGTGCCAGCAGCGTCGGACAGGCCTCCTATGGCTACACCTTC.

This chain joins TRBV19 and TRBJ1-5; 11 bases are a match to TRBD1. The CDR3 length is 14 residues. CDR1 and CDR2 (germline): LNHDA, SQIVND (reference sequence). Trimming cost V 5 bases and J 8 bases; bases outside gene matches: 5. DNA of the CDR3: TGTGCCAGTAGTGGACAGGGGGCGACTGAGCCCCAGCATTTT. Protein sequence: CASSGQGATEPQHF.

The chain uses TRBV7-9 and TRBJ1-4; 8 nucleotides line up with TRBD1. Losses at the gene ends were 2 bases for V and 6 bases for J; bases not matched to a gene: 5. Germline V gene data show CDR1 as SEHNR and CDR2 as FQNEAQ (reference sequence). This CDR3 spans 15 amino acids. The CDR3 bases are TGTGCCAGCAGCTTAAGCACAGGGGGAGATGAAAAACTGTTTTTT. Its protein product is CASSLSTGGDEKLFF.

The CDR3: CARASSPLHF. In nucleotides, the CDR3 is TGTGCCAGGGCAAGTTCACCCCTCCACTTT. The V call is TRBV5-3, the J call TRBJ1-6; no reliable D call. TRBV5-3 is an ORF; its function is uncertain. This CDR3 comprises 10 residues. V was trimmed by 8 bases and J by 9 bases, leaving 6 bases between them.

The chain uses TRBV28 and TRBJ1-1; D is ambiguous. Germline V gene lookup returns CDR1 MDHEN and CDR2 SYDVKM. Trimming took off 7 bases at V and 5 bases at J, with 17 bases between the two ends. The CDR3 spans 14 residues. CDR3 bases: TGTGCCAGCATTCCCGCGGGCTGGGATACTGAAGCTTTCTTT. It yields the protein CASIPAGWDTEAFF.